This paragraph covers one T cell receptor (beta chain) sequence. The sample originates from a study of blood T cell repertoires in COVID-19. About the study: Sample material is recorded as cDNA or gDNA derived from T cells, B-cell-depleted T cells, or PBMCs.

This CDR3 region has 15 residues. Germline V CDR1 and CDR2: LGHDT, YNNKEL (reference sequence). Between the trimmed V and J ends, which lost 4 bases and 5 bases, there was a span of 14 bases. Clones were read by immunoSEQ multiplex PCR, and TCRdb kept only the in-frame ones, dropping some. The data hold over 150,000 clones, with around four fifths observed a single time. This receptor was obtained from an elderly woman with COVID-19, enrolled during active disease. Sequencing input: peripheral blood. The rearrangement joins TRBV3-1 (or the pseudogene TRBV3-2) to TRBJ1-4, with D possibly matching TRBD1 (6 bases). The CDR3 loop reads CASSPGDRLNEKLFF. The CDR3 DNA follows: TGTGCCAGCAGCCCTGGTGACAGGCTGAATGAAAAACTGTTTTTT.